The 32 T cell receptor beta chains listed next were all sequenced from one sample in a study of regulatory T cells in long-lasting Graves disease. TCR beta libraries were built with iRepertoire HTBI primers and Arm-PCR of CDR3 regions. TCRdb called the multiplex PCR reads again in MiXCR, with one record for every CDR3 protein. The sample has 400,000 to 500,000 distinct CDR3 sequences, under 25% seen once. Indicated time point: persistent/refractory GD, antithyroid drugs over 5 years with positive TRAb. PBMC-extracted RNA yielded the TCR library. The sequencing used peripheral blood mononuclear cells (PBMCs), collected when the disease was refractory, from a patient treated with antithyroid drugs. These receptors were taken from a female donor with Graves disease.

The CDR3 is CSARERDPYEQYF. The CDR3 DNA is TGCAGTGCTAGAGAAAGGGACCCCTACGAGCAGTACTTC. The chain uses TRBV20-1 and TRBJ2-7, with D possibly called TRBD1 or TRBD2 (5 bases each). The CDR3 covers 13 residues. V lost 0 bases to trimming and J lost 2 bases, with 8 bases between them. Germline V gene lookup returns CDR1 DFQATT and CDR2 SNEGSKA (reference sequence).

This clonotype was counted at least ten times. V is TRBV2 and J is TRBJ1-2, with 7 bases lining up with TRBD1. CDR1 is SNHLY, CDR2 FYNNEI, per germline. V lost 7 bases to trimming and J lost 8 bases; unmatched junction nucleotides: 10. The CDR3 is 13 residues long. CDR3 amino acids: CASTQGKGRGYTF. The CDR3 DNA sequence: TGTGCCAGCACACAGGGGAAGGGGCGAGGCTACACCTTC.

This clonotype came up a few times. This sequence joins TRBV6-2 or TRBV6-3 and TRBJ2-5, with D perhaps TRBD2 (6 bases). V was cut by 0 bases and J by 5 bases, with 19 bases left in between. The germline V gene encodes CDR1 MNHEY and CDR2 SVGEGT. This CDR3 has 17 amino acids. CDR3 coding DNA: TGTGCCAGCAGTTACTCGGGTGGAGGGCTCCCCGGTGAGACCCAGTACTTC. It codes for CASSYSGGGLPGETQYF.

The gene calls are TRBV30 and TRBJ2-7; TRBD2 matches at 7 bases. V shed 3 bases, J shed 0 bases, and the junction held 5 bases outside the gene matches. From germline, CDR1 is GTSNPN and CDR2 SVGIG (reference sequence). This CDR3 spans 14 amino acids. The CDR3: CAWRRQRGSYEQYF. As DNA, the CDR3 is TGTGCCTGGAGGAGACAGCGGGGCTCCTACGAGCAGTACTTC. Based on the CDR3 plus reference TRBV30 and TRBJ2-7, the full variable domain is SQTIHQWPATLVQPVGSPLSLECTVEGTSNPNLYWYRQAAGRGLQLLFYSVGIGQISSEVPQNLSASRPQDRQFILSSKKLLLSDSGFYLCAWRRQRGSYEQYFGPGTRLTVT.

This clonotype was seen a few times. This chain links TRBV11-2 with TRBJ2-1; perhaps TRBD2 as D (6 bases). Trimming cost V 1 base and J 6 bases, with 7 bases left between them. This CDR3 is built from 13 residues. Looked up from germline, CDR1 is SGHAT and CDR2 is FQNNGV. The chain's CDR3 is CASSLVGGNEQFF. DNA for the CDR3: TGTGCCAGCAGCTTAGTGGGGGGCAATGAGCAGTTCTTC.

On this clonotype: This may come from a read error, since a much larger clone is one base off. The rearrangement links TRBV6-4 to TRBJ1-2; 8 bases are shared with TRBD1. This CDR3 spans 15 amino acids. Germline assignment: CDR1 MRHNA and CDR2 SNTAGT. CDR3 protein: CACSSLRTGNYGYTF. CDR3 in DNA: TGTGCCTGCAGTTCCCTCCGGACAGGGAACTATGGCTACACCTTC.

This clonotype was recorded only once. An end of the junction does not agree with germline; a read error may underlie this. This chain's CDR3 is CAISESQGQGGSYEQYF. The DNA of the CDR3 is TGTGCCATCAGTGAGTCGCAGGGACAGGGTGGATCCTACGAGCAGTACTTC. The rearrangement uses TRBV6-1 and TRBJ2-7; 9 bases fit TRBD1. The germline gives CDR1 MNHNS, CDR2 SASEGT. The CDR3 contains 17 residues.

This clonotype was detected many times. The J gene is TRBJ2-7, the V gene TRBV28; D call uncertain. Germline CDR1 MDHEN, CDR2 SYDVKM. V was clipped by 4 bases and J by 7 bases, with 23 bases between them. CDR3 length: 16 residues. The CDR3 is CASSYPFGRLRAEQYF. The CDR3 region has the DNA TGTGCCAGCAGTTATCCCTTTGGCCGATTACGCGCGGAGCAGTACTTC.

The chain carries TRBV4-1 and TRBJ2-5, with D perhaps TRBD1 (5 bases). The CDR3 contains 16 residues. V was shortened by 1 base and J by 4 bases, with 16 bases between the two germline ends. Germline V lookup: CDR1 MGHRA, CDR2 YSYEKL. Here the CDR3 reads CASSQVPGRAGETQYF. The CDR3 nucleotides read TGCGCCAGCAGCCAAGTTCCGGGCAGGGCCGGAGAGACCCAGTACTTC.

This rearrangement joins TRBV6-1 to TRBJ2-5; TRBD2 agrees at 9 bases. Germline V gene sequence: CDR1 MNHNS, CDR2 SASEGT. With 5 bases clipped from V and 7 bases from J, the junction kept 8 bases outside the gene matches. CDR3 size: 14 residues. CDR3 nucleotide sequence: TGTGCCAGCAGTCGACTAGCGGAGAAGGGGACCCAGTACTTC. It yields the protein CASSRLAEKGTQYF.

In its sample, this clonotype was seen once. V usage is TRBV4-1 and J usage is TRBJ2-4; the D is unclear. Gene TRBJ2-5 matches the end of the DNA better, so the J call may be wrong. CDR1 MGHRA and CDR2 YSYEKL come from the germline V gene. This CDR3 has 13 amino acids. In DNA, the CDR3 is TGCGCCAGCAGCCAAGAAATGGGTGAGACCCAGTACTTC. This gives the protein CASSQEMGETQYF.

This clonotype was recorded at least ten times. The V and J genes are TRBV12-3 or TRBV12-4 and TRBJ1-4; D remains ambiguous. V was clipped by 3 bases and J by 4 bases, with 6 bases between them. CDR3 length equals 13 residues. The CDR3 nucleotides read TGTGCCAGCAGTTTGCGGGGTAATGAAAAACTGTTTTTT. Amino acid sequence: CASSLRGNEKLFF.

This clonotype appeared a single time. Given a much more abundant clone one base away, this may be a read error. V and J are TRBV20-1 and TRBJ2-2, with D perhaps given as TRBD1 or TRBD2 (5 bases each). Trimming took off 3 bases at V and 10 bases at J, with 12 bases between the two ends. The CDR3 contains 12 residues. CDR1 and CDR2 from the germline V gene are DFQATT and SNEGSKA (reference sequence). CDR3 sequence reads: CSARQGAEELFF. Here the CDR3 DNA reads TGCAGTGCTAGGCAGGGAGCCGAGGAGCTGTTTTTT.

The CDR3 bases are TGTGCCTGGACCGTGGGCGGGAACACCGGGGAGCTGTTTTTT. The encoded protein is CAWTVGGNTGELFF. The chain employs TRBV30 and TRBJ2-2; no firm D call. The CDR3 is 14 residues long. CDR1 is GTSNPN, CDR2 SVGIG, per germline (reference sequence). V was trimmed by 4 bases and J by 1 base, leaving 10 bases between them.

This clonotype turned up a few times. In DNA, the CDR3 is TGTGCCAGCAGCGGCCAGAGCGGCAGGGAGGATGAGCAGTTCTTC. This gives the protein CASSGQSGREDEQFF. The chain uses TRBV2 and TRBJ2-1; possible D gene TRBD2, 6 bases. Germline values: CDR1 SNHLY, CDR2 FYNNEI. The CDR3 is 15 amino acids. V was shortened by 6 bases and J by 8 bases, with 20 bases between the two germline ends. The full variable domain, rest sourced from reference TRBV2 and TRBJ2-1, is EPEVTQTPSHQVTQMGQEVILRCVPISNHLYFYWYRQILGQKVEFLVSFYNNEISEKSEIFDDQFSVERPDGSNFTLKIRSTKLEDSAMYFCASSGQSGREDEQFFGPGTRLTVL.

In this sample, this clonotype turned up many times. The V call is TRBV20-1, the J call TRBJ1-1; TRBD1 is a possible D gene (5 bases). The CDR3 sequence is 11 residues long. CDR1 is DFQATT, CDR2 SNEGSKA, per germline (reference sequence). This chain's CDR3 is CRGQGNTEAFF. The CDR3 bases are TGCAGGGGGCAGGGGAACACTGAAGCTTTCTTT.

Concerning this clonotype: A much larger clone differs by one base, so this may be a read error. As the CDR3 is not closed by the conserved phenylalanine or tryptophan, this likely results from a read error. This rearrangement joins TRBV5-6 to TRBJ2-1; the match to TRBD2 covers 10 bases. The tail of the sequence fits TRBJ2-5 better, so the J call may be wrong. There are 15 residues in the CDR3. The germline gives CDR1 SGHDT, CDR2 YYEEEE. DNA for the CDR3: TGTGCCAGCAGCTCAGAAGCGGGAGGGGAAGAGACCCAGTACCTC. The encoded protein is CASSSEAGGEETQYL.

V usage is TRBV12-3 or TRBV12-4 and J usage is TRBJ2-1; 12 bases align to TRBD2. The CDR3 has 16 residues. Germline trimming cut 3 bases from V and 7 bases from J; bases unmatched to any gene: 7. The CDR3 nucleotides are TGTGCCAGCAGTTTTTCGGCTAGCGGGGGGGAAAATGAGCAGTTCTTC. It codes for CASSFSASGGENEQFF.

The sample holds many counts of this clonotype. The chain carries TRBV2 and TRBJ2-3, with D unresolved. Trimming cost V 11 bases and J 3 bases, with 12 bases left between them. This CDR3 has 12 amino acids. Germline V gene sequence: CDR1 SNHLY, CDR2 FYNNEI. CDR3 sequence (DNA): TGTGCCCGCTTCTCTTTTACAGATACGCAGTATTTT. It translates to CARFSFTDTQYF.

The chain combines TRBV27 with TRBJ1-5; 7 bases map to TRBD1. Germline V lookup: CDR1 MNHEY, CDR2 SMNVEV (reference sequence). CDR3 length: 13 amino acids. J lost 4 bases, V lost 6 bases, and 3 bases had no gene match. The CDR3 sequence is CASRGTENQPQHF. CDR3 bases: TGTGCCAGCAGGGGGACAGAGAATCAGCCCCAGCATTTT.

This clonotype was counted many times. J is TRBJ1-1 and V is TRBV30; 7 bases agree with TRBD1. Germline assignment: CDR1 GTSNPN and CDR2 SVGIG (reference sequence). V lost 2 bases to trimming and J lost 5 bases; unmatched junction nucleotides: 11. This CDR3 is 15 amino acids long. CDR3 amino acids: CAWSYRQGRNTEAFF. The DNA of the CDR3 is TGTGCCTGGAGTTACCGACAGGGAAGAAATACTGAAGCTTTCTTT.

The chain carries TRBV6-2 or TRBV6-3 and TRBJ1-2; D unresolved. In germline, CDR1 is MNHEY, CDR2 SVGEGT. V dropped 5 bases and J dropped 6 bases, with 16 bases sitting between them. The CDR3 sequence is 14 residues long. This CDR3 is CASSERRELDGYTF. CDR3 coding DNA: TGTGCCAGCAGTGAAAGGAGGGAATTAGATGGCTACACCTTC.

The chain links TRBV20-1 to TRBJ2-3; weak D call: TRBD1 (6 bases). There are 15 residues in the CDR3. Germline CDR1 reads DFQATT; CDR2 reads SNEGSKA (reference sequence). The germline V and J ends were trimmed by 4 bases and 0 bases, with 14 bases remaining between them. CDR3 in amino acids: CSAKRQATSTDTQYF. CDR3 sequence (DNA): TGCAGTGCTAAAAGACAGGCTACTAGCACAGATACGCAGTATTTT.

This clonotype has ten or more counts. The V and J genes are TRBV29-1 and TRBJ2-2; 15 nucleotides agree with TRBD2. V gave up 4 bases and J gave up 1 base; unmatched junction bases: 7. The CDR3 contains 18 residues. Per germline, CDR1 SQVTM and CDR2 ANQGSEA. The CDR3 bases are TGCAGCGTTGGCCCCGGGACTAGCGGGAGGAGGAACACCGGGGAGCTGTTTTTT. Encoded protein: CSVGPGTSGRRNTGELFF.

The chain has TRBV20-1 and TRBJ1-3; TRBD1 matches 11 bases. Germline lookup yields CDR1 DFQATT and CDR2 SNEGSKA (reference sequence). The CDR3 has 15 amino acids. J lost 2 bases, V lost 3 bases, and 3 bases had no gene match. The DNA of the CDR3 is TGCAGTGCTAGGGACAGGGGGCTCCCTGGAAACACCATATATTTT. It is translated as CSARDRGLPGNTIYF.

The CDR3 spells CSAERLAGKARFF. CDR3 DNA sequence: TGCAGTGCCGAGCGACTAGCGGGAAAAGCGCGGTTCTTC. This rearrangement joins TRBV20-1 to TRBJ2-1; 11 nucleotides align to TRBD2. The CDR3 runs 13 residues. V was clipped by 6 bases and J by 15 bases; unmatched bases: 13. Germline CDR1 DFQATT, CDR2 SNEGSKA (reference sequence).

Turning to this clonotype: A junction end diverges from the germline sequence, so it may reflect a read error. The V and J genes are TRBV11-2 and TRBJ2-5; TRBD2 matches 10 bases. The V gene's germline CDR1 is SGHAT and CDR2 FQNNGV. The CDR3 runs 16 residues. This CDR3 is CASSLAGTSEREAQYF. CDR3 nucleotide sequence: TGTGCCAGCAGCTTAGCCGGGACTAGCGAAAGAGAGGCCCAGTACTTC.

This rearrangement joins TRBV5-1 to TRBJ2-3, with 8 bases lining up with TRBD2. The J segment lost 6 bases and the V segment lost 2 bases, leaving 5 bases of the junction unmatched. The CDR3 covers 14 residues. Germline CDR1 is SGHRS and CDR2 is YFSETQ. The CDR3 region has the DNA TGCGCCAGCAGCTTTCCGGGACTAGAGGATACGCAGTATTTT. Its translation: CASSFPGLEDTQYF.

The table lists this clonotype with a few counts. At one end the junction does not follow the germline gene, possibly because of a read error. The chain has TRBV5-1 and TRBJ2-5; tentative D call: TRBD2 (6 bases). The CDR3 consists of 12 residues. Germline V CDR1 and CDR2: SGHRS, YFSETQ. The CDR3 nucleotides read TGTGCCAGTAGCGGAGGCCAAGAGACCCAGTACTTC. Its protein product is CASSGGQETQYF.

There are a few counts of this clonotype. The CDR3 bases are TGTGCCACCAGCAGAGATCGCAGGAACTATGGCTACACCTTC. This encodes CATSRDRRNYGYTF. The chain couples TRBV15 to TRBJ1-2; D uncertain. This CDR3 spans 14 amino acids. Germline CDR1 is LNHNV and CDR2 is YYDKDF (reference sequence). V shed 0 bases and J shed 2 bases, with 7 bases lying between them.

This clonotype was observed at least ten times. The genes are TRBV6-1 and TRBJ1-2; weak D call: TRBD1 (5 bases). V lost 6 bases and J 6 bases, leaving 8 bases between the germline ends. This CDR3 is built from 11 residues. The germline V gene encodes CDR1 MNHNS and CDR2 SASEGT. The CDR3 nucleotides read TGTGCCAGCAGGAGAGGGGATGGCTACACCTTC. Protein sequence: CASRRGDGYTF.

This clonotype was seen at least ten times. The V gene is TRBV6-1, the J gene TRBJ1-5, with a tentative D call TRBD1 (5 bases). CDR3 size: 14 residues. Trimming stripped 1 base from V and 8 bases from J, with 12 bases between. Germline V gene data show CDR1 as MNHNS and CDR2 as SASEGT. CDR3 loop: CASSEGQGRKPQHF. The DNA for the CDR3 is TGTGCCAGCAGTGAAGGGCAGGGAAGAAAGCCCCAGCATTTT.